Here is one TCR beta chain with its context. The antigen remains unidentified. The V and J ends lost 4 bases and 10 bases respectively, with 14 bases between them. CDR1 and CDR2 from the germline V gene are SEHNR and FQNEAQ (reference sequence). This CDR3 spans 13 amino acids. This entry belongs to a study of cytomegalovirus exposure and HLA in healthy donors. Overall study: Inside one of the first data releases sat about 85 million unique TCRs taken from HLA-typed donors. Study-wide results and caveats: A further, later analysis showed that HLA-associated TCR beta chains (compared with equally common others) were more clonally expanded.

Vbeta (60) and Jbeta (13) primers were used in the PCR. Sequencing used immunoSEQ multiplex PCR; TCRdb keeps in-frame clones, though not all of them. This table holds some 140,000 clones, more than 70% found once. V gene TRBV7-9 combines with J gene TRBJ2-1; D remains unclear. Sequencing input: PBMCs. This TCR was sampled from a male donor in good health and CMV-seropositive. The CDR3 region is CASSSLRRAEQFF. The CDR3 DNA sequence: TGTGCCAGCAGCTCACTTCGGAGAGCGGAGCAGTTCTTC.